A single sample gave rise to the 6 T cell receptor beta chains below, sequenced in a study of control samples from healthy donors and cancer patients. The repertoire was sequenced with immunoSEQ multiplex PCR; TCRdb's copy has only in-frame clones and lacks some. The repertoire holds some 190,000 clones, with roughly nine tenths as singletons. The specimen sequenced was blood. Every receptor here comes from a man younger than 45 in good health.

The chain couples TRBV10-2 to TRBJ2-1, with TRBD1 as a possible D gene (5 bases). This CDR3 comprises 16 residues. Germline V gene sequence: CDR1 WSHSY, CDR2 SAAADI. Trimming stripped 0 bases from V and 2 bases from J, with 11 bases between. The CDR3 sequence: CASSESSSGTYNEQFF. CDR3 sequence (DNA): TGCGCCAGCAGTGAGTCGTCTTCAGGGACCTACAATGAGCAGTTCTTC.

This clone occurred once. The gene calls are TRBV12-5 and TRBJ1-2; no clear D. V was trimmed by 5 bases and J by 4 bases, leaving 11 bases between them. The CDR3 is 13 residues long. Germline lookup yields CDR1 LGHNT and CDR2 FRNRAP. The chain's CDR3 is CASGIAELYGYTF. In DNA, the CDR3 is TGTGCTAGTGGTATAGCAGAACTCTATGGCTACACCTTC. Using reference TRBV12-5 and TRBJ1-2 for the parts outside the CDR3, the full variable domain is DARVTQTPRHKVTEMGQEVTMRCQPILGHNTVFWYRQTMMQGLELLAYFRNRAPLDDSGMPKDRFSAEMPDATLATLKIQPSEPRDSAVYFCASGIAELYGYTFGSGTRLTVV.

The CDR3 loop is CASTPQPGLVLDEQYF. The CDR3 nucleotides read TGTGCCAGTACCCCACAACCCGGACTAGTTTTAGACGAGCAGTACTTC. The J gene is TRBJ2-7, the V gene TRBV19; TRBD2 aligns across 7 bases. The CDR3 is made up of 16 amino acids. The V gene's germline CDR1 is LNHDA and CDR2 SQIVND (reference sequence). With V trimmed by 7 bases and J by 5 bases, 17 bases remained unmatched.

The chain couples TRBV5-8 to TRBJ2-3; tentatively, D is TRBD1 or TRBD2 (5 bases each). Looked up from germline, CDR1 is SGHTS and CDR2 is YDEGEE. Trimming removed 5 bases at V and 6 bases at J, with 22 bases between. The CDR3 extends over 16 amino acids. The DNA of the CDR3 is TGTGCCAGCAGGTCATACGGGGCTACCCCCCGGGATACGCAGTATTTT. This gives the protein CASRSYGATPRDTQYF.

J is TRBJ1-2 and V is TRBV24-1; 10 nucleotides agree with TRBD1. The CDR3 length is 19 residues. Trimming took 10 bases from V and 4 from J; bases not matched to a gene: 23. Germline values: CDR1 KGHDR, CDR2 SFDVKD. The CDR3 spells CATPGQGLETEFPFYGYTF. CDR3 DNA: TGTGCCACGCCGGGACAGGGGTTGGAGACCGAATTCCCTTTCTATGGCTACACCTTC.

V is TRBV9 and J is TRBJ2-3; D is perhaps TRBD1 (7 bases). Trimming pared 4 bases from V and 5 bases from J, leaving 17 bases between. The CDR3 contains 15 residues. The V gene's germline CDR1 is SGDLS and CDR2 YYNGEE. The CDR3, as DNA: TGTGCCAGCAGCCGGTCGGGGGCAGGGGGAGATACGCAGTATTTT. It is translated as CASSRSGAGGDTQYF.